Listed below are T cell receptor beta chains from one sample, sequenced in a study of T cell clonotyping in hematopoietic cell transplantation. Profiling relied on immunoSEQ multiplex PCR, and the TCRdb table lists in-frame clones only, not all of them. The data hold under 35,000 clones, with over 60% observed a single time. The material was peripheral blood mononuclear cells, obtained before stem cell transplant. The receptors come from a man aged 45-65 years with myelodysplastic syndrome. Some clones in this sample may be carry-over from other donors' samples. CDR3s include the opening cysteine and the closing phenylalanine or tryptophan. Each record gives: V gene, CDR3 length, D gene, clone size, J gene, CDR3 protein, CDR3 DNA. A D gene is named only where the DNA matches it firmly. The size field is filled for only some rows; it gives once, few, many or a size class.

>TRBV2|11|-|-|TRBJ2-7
CASSVGPEQYF
TGTGCCAGCAGTGTAGGCCCCGAGCAGTACTTC
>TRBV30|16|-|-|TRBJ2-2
CAWTRDPQTNTGELFF
TGTGCCTGGACGAGAGACCCACAGACGAACACCGGGGAGCTGTTTTTT
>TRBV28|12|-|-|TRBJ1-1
CASSHDSSEAFF
TGTGCCAGCAGCCATGACAGTTCTGAAGCTTTCTTT
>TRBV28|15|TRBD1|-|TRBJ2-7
CASRRRDRSGYEQYF
TGTGCCAGCAGGCGCCGGGACAGGTCAGGGTACGAGCAGTACTTC
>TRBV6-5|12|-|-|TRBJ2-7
CASRGARYEQYF
TGTGCCAGCAGGGGAGCCCGATACGAGCAGTACTTC
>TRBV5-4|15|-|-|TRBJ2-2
CASSFRNKFTGELFF
TGTGCCAGCAGCTTCAGGAACAAGTTCACCGGGGAGCTGTTTTTT
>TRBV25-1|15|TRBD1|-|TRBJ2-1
CASSEWGQGAHEQFF
TGTGCCAGCAGTGAATGGGGACAGGGGGCCCATGAGCAGTTCTTC
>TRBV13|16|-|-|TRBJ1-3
CASSLGLPYSGNTIYF
TGTGCCAGCAGCTTAGGTCTTCCCTACTCTGGAAACACCATATATTTT
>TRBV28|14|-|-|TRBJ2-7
CASSGGGLSYEQYF
TGTGCCAGCAGTGGAGGGGGTTTGTCCTACGAGCAGTACTTC
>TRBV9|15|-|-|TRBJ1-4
CASSVGSSTNEKLFF
TGTGCCAGCAGCGTTGGCAGTTCAACTAATGAAAAACTGTTTTTT
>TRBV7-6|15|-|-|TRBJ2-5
CASSLGSGGGETQYF
TGTGCCAGCAGCTTAGGTAGCGGTGGAGGGGAGACCCAGTACTTC
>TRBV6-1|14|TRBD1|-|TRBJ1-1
CASNPTGGNTEAFF
TGTGCCAGCAACCCGACAGGGGGGAACACTGAAGCTTTCTTT
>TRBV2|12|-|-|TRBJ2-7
CASSGTRGEQYF
TGTGCCAGCAGTGGTACTAGGGGGGAGCAGTACTTC
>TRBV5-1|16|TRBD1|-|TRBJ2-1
CASSGTGVARVNEQFF
TGCGCCAGCAGCGGGACAGGGGTAGCGAGGGTGAATGAGCAGTTCTTC
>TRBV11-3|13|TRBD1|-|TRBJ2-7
CASSWTGVYEQYF
TGTGCCAGCAGCTGGACAGGGGTCTACGAGCAGTACTTC
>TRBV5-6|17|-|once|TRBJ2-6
CASSSGTEGPGANVLTF
TGTGCCAGCAGCTCCGGGACCGAGGGCCCCGGGGCCAACGTCCTGACTTTC